This passage covers 4 T cell receptor beta chains from one sample sequenced in a study of T-cell memory formation after mild COVID-19. TCRdb redid the calling of the 5' RACE reads with MiXCR, one entry per CDR3 protein. The sample gives 550,000 to 650,000 distinct CDR3 sequences, roughly 17% of which show up once; about 8.6% is in the top ten. The sample consisted of PBMCs or a T cell subset sorted from them (not recorded which). All receptors derive from an adult woman who had mild COVID-19 (a few samples of this study predate the infection). Cell type and time point are not known.

This clonotype was counted only a few times. The V call is TRBV5-4, the J call TRBJ1-1; no firm D call. Germline V gene data show CDR1 as SGHNT and CDR2 as YYREEE (reference sequence). The V end lost 0 bases, the J end lost 4 bases, and 10 bases lay between the germline ends. The CDR3 covers 14 residues. The CDR3 protein is CASSLGAGPTEAFF. Written as DNA, the CDR3 is TGTGCCAGCAGCTTGGGGGCAGGACCCACTGAAGCTTTCTTT.

This clonotype was detected ten times or more. The rearrangement uses TRBV5-1 and TRBJ1-1; TRBD1 might be the D (6 bases). With 0 bases removed from V and 2 bases from J, the gap between germline ends came to 14 bases. The CDR3 loop spans 16 amino acids. The germline V gene encodes CDR1 SGHRS and CDR2 YFSETQ. The CDR3 is CASSLDMAGANTEAFF. In DNA, the CDR3 is TGCGCCAGCAGCTTGGATATGGCAGGGGCAAACACTGAAGCTTTCTTT.

The rearrangement links TRBV3-1 to TRBJ2-3; no definite D call. Trimming left V 6 bases short and J 3 bases short, with 16 bases between. The CDR3 is 15 amino acids. The germline gives CDR1 LGHDT, CDR2 YNNKEL (reference sequence). DNA for the CDR3: TGTGCCAGCAGAGATGGGTCCGACGGTACAGATACGCAGTATTTT. This gives the protein CASRDGSDGTDTQYF.

This chain links TRBV12-3 or TRBV12-4 with TRBJ1-4; 9 bases agree with TRBD1. Trimming cost V 6 bases and J 5 bases; bases outside gene matches: 10. The CDR3 is 16 amino acids. The CDR3: CASSKNGQGRNEKLFF. CDR3 DNA sequence: TGTGCCAGCAGCAAAAATGGACAGGGGCGGAATGAAAAACTGTTTTTT.